This entry features one T cell receptor beta chain sequence. It lacks a known antigen. Base qualities are not provided; no much larger clone lies one nucleotide away. This sample was included in a study of T cell changes during pregnancy in multiple sclerosis (dated by TCRdb to the late 2010s). With regard to the full study: The study examined how the T cell repertoire changed over the course of pregnancy in women with multiple sclerosis.

Receptors were amplified or captured by the immunoSEQ multiplex PCR assay. Not all clones reach the TCRdb copy of this immuneACCESS table, which keeps in-frame sequences only. Checked studies attribute under half of the gap to unresolved V genes and leave the rest unexplained. The sample contains 75,000 to 100,000 clones, 92% of them found a single time. The top ten clones comprise approximately 2% of the sample. Measured from the cysteine to the phenylalanine, the CDR3 is 14 residues long. The CDR3 DNA has 42 bases and is translated from base 1. Deletion took 3 bases off V and 4 bases off J, with a span of 10 bases between the germline ends. Reading the germline V gene gives CDR1 SGHTA and CDR2 FQGNSA.

This TCR was recovered from a female donor in good health, enrolled as a control in a pregnancy study. Sequenced material: peripheral blood, taken after pregnancy. The chain is made from TRBV7-2 and TRBJ1-5; the D gene lacks a confident call. The CDR3 here reads CASSFPDGNQPQHF. The DNA sequence is as follows: TGTGCCAGCAGCTTTCCAGACGGGAATCAGCCCCAGCATTTT.